The 31 T cell receptor beta chains given below trace back to one sample, sequenced in a study of blood T cell repertoires in COVID-19. Assay used: immunoSEQ multiplex PCR; TCRdb lists only in-frame clones, some missing. The table lists about 530,000 clones, roughly nine tenths of them singletons, with around 7.8% in the top ten. Sequencing was done on a sample of peripheral blood. The source is a woman between 50 and 59 years old with COVID-19, enrolled during active disease.

Points on this clone: Different DNA sequences within this sample yield the same CDR3. The chain carries TRBV5-1 and TRBJ2-7, with 8 bases matching TRBD2. V lost 0 bases to trimming and J lost 4 bases; unmatched junction nucleotides: 6. This CDR3 has 15 residues. Germline V gene data show CDR1 as SGHRS and CDR2 as YFSETQ. CDR3 sequence: CASSLGLAGSYEQYF. The CDR3, as DNA: TGCGCCAGCAGCTTGGGGTTAGCGGGGTCTTACGAGCAGTACTTC.

The CDR3 region is CASTMLDRANQPQHF. The DNA for the CDR3 is TGTGCCAGCACCATGTTGGACAGGGCCAATCAGCCCCAGCATTTT. The chain employs TRBV21-1 and TRBJ1-5; the table's D call TRBD1 went unverified against the DNA. TRBV21-1 is classified as a pseudogene. This CDR3 has 15 residues.

This sequence joins TRBV19 and TRBJ1-1; perhaps TRBD1 as D (6 bases). Trimming shortened V by 9 bases and J by 3 bases, and 14 bases separated the two germline ends. In germline, CDR1 is LNHDA, CDR2 SQIVND (reference sequence). The length of the CDR3 is 13 residues. Here the CDR3 reads CASERGADTEAFF. CDR3 nucleotide sequence: TGTGCCAGCGAACGGGGGGCAGACACTGAAGCTTTCTTT.

On this clone itself: At the DNA level, this CDR3 is encoded by other sequences in the same sample as well. The genes are TRBV18 and TRBJ1-1, with D uncertain. Per germline, CDR1 KGHSH and CDR2 LQKENI. V lost 2 bases, J lost 4 bases, and 11 bases lay in between. This CDR3 is built from 14 residues. The DNA of the CDR3 is TGTGCCAGCTCACCAACCGGGTTGGGCACTGAAGCTTTCTTT. Translated: CASSPTGLGTEAFF.

The chain has TRBV6-1 and TRBJ2-7, with 7 bases lining up with TRBD1. The junction had 8 bases not matched to a gene; V was cut back by 3 bases and J by 0 bases. This CDR3 has 16 amino acids. CDR1 MNHNS and CDR2 SASEGT come from the germline V gene. CDR3 DNA: TGTGCCAGCAGTGAGCAACCGGGACAGACCTCCTACGAGCAGTACTTC. It yields the protein CASSEQPGQTSYEQYF.

This chain links TRBV6-5 with TRBJ1-3; 8 bases match TRBD1. This CDR3 comprises 11 residues. Germline CDR1 MNHEY, CDR2 SVGAGI. J gave up 14 bases and V 5 bases, and 5 bases lay outside the gene matches. The CDR3 nucleotides read TGTGCCAGCAGTACGGACAGGGTGGTATATTTT. Protein sequence: CASSTDRVVYF.

This chain joins TRBV6-5 and TRBJ2-7; 7 bases fit TRBD1. The CDR3 runs to 15 residues. Germline values: CDR1 MNHEY, CDR2 SVGAGI. V gave up 2 bases and J gave up 5 bases; unmatched junction bases: 9. CDR3: CASSYAAGGFNEQYF. The CDR3 DNA reads as TGTGCCAGCAGTTACGCGGCAGGGGGTTTTAACGAGCAGTACTTC.

With respect to this clone: Germline and junction disagree at one end, which may indicate a read error. The chain recombines TRBV30 with TRBJ1-1; D is unclear. The germline gives CDR1 GTSNPN, CDR2 SVGIG (reference sequence). The CDR3 length is 11 residues. In DNA, the CDR3 is TGTTCCTGCACTCGGAACACTGAAGCTTTCTTT. It specifies CSCTRNTEAFF.

The chain has TRBV29-1 and TRBJ2-1; TRBD2 matches at 8 bases. V dropped 1 base and J dropped 16; count of bases not matched to a gene: 12. CDR1 is SQVTM and CDR2 is ANQGSEA in the germline V gene. The CDR3 covers 13 residues. The CDR3: CSVEGWEGTSIFF. The CDR3 DNA is TGCAGCGTTGAAGGTTGGGAAGGGACTAGTATCTTCTTC.

The rearrangement uses TRBV14 and TRBJ1-2; D call uncertain. Germline V gene data show CDR1 as SGHDN and CDR2 as FVKESK. Trimming stripped 5 bases from V and 8 bases from J, with 12 bases between. The CDR3 spans 12 residues. The CDR3 DNA follows: TGTGCCAGCAGCTCAAGAAGCCTGGGCTACACCTTC. Amino acids: CASSSRSLGYTF.

The genes are TRBV2 and TRBJ2-1; 9 bases fit TRBD2. The CDR3 covers 14 residues. The germline V gene encodes CDR1 SNHLY and CDR2 FYNNEI. Losses at the gene ends were 4 bases for V and 10 bases for J; bases not matched to a gene: 8. The CDR3 DNA reads as TGTGCCAGCAGTGTGAGTCTAGCGGGGAGAGAGCAGTTCTTC. As protein: CASSVSLAGREQFF.

The genes are TRBV27 and TRBJ2-7; perhaps TRBD1 as D (7 bases). The CDR3 is made up of 14 amino acids. CDR1 and CDR2 (germline): MNHEY, SMNVEV (reference sequence). Trimming took off 5 bases at V and 5 bases at J, with 16 bases between the two ends. CDR3 coding DNA: TGTGCCAGCAGTCGGGGGACAGACGGGAACGAGCAGTACTTC. Translating it yields CASSRGTDGNEQYF.

The chain joins TRBV24-1 to TRBJ2-1, with TRBD1 identical over 8 bases. Germline CDR1 KGHDR, CDR2 SFDVKD. The V and J ends lost 4 bases and 7 bases, in that order; junction bases with no gene match: 8. The CDR3 extends over 15 amino acids. For the CDR3, the DNA is TGTGCCACCAGTGACCCAGGGGGCCGGGGGAATGAGCAGTTCTTC. It encodes CATSDPGGRGNEQFF.

Concerning this clone itself: The same CDR3 arises from other DNA sequences in this sample as well. The rearrangement joins TRBV19 to TRBJ2-7; 9 nucleotides line up with TRBD1. J was trimmed by 4 bases and V by 3 bases; bases with no gene match: 4. The CDR3 has 14 residues. Germline V gene lookup returns CDR1 LNHDA and CDR2 SQIVND (reference sequence). The CDR3 here is CASSIGTGSYEQYF. In DNA, the CDR3 is TGTGCCAGTAGTATTGGGACAGGGTCGTACGAGCAGTACTTC.

This clone was found once. The V and J genes are TRBV30 and TRBJ1-1, with 9 bases that match TRBD1. CDR1 and CDR2 (germline): GTSNPN, SVGIG (reference sequence). Trimming removed 4 bases from V and 4 bases from J; junction bases left unmatched: 22. The CDR3 totals 19 residues. This CDR3 is CAWTRAGFTGGARGTEAFF. For the CDR3, the DNA is TGTGCCTGGACACGAGCGGGATTTACAGGGGGCGCGCGGGGCACTGAAGCTTTCTTT.

The chain combines TRBV24-1 with TRBJ2-4, with TRBD1 matching over 9 bases. This CDR3 region has 16 residues. V was pared by 4 bases and J by 1 base, with 4 bases of the junction left unmatched. Germline values: CDR1 KGHDR, CDR2 SFDVKD. CDR3 bases: TGTGCCACCAGTGAGAATGACAGGGGGGCCAAAAACATTCAGTACTTC. Amino acids: CATSENDRGAKNIQYF.

The CDR3 DNA reads TGTGCCAGCAGCACCGGGACAGGGCTGGTTGATGGCTACACCTTC. Translation gives CASSTGTGLVDGYTF. The chain links TRBV13 to TRBJ1-2; 9 bases align to TRBD1. J was trimmed by 6 bases and V by 5 bases; bases with no gene match: 10. The germline V gene has CDR1 PRHDT and CDR2 FYEKMQ (reference sequence). The CDR3 is made up of 15 amino acids.

The CDR3 DNA sequence: TGTGCCAGCACACTGGACAGGGGGGAAAACTATGGCTACACCTTC. Its protein product is CASTLDRGENYGYTF. V usage is TRBV9 and J usage is TRBJ1-2, with 10 bases lining up with TRBD1. Germline V CDR1 and CDR2: SGDLS, YYNGEE. The CDR3 totals 15 residues. V dropped 6 bases and J dropped 2; count of bases not matched to a gene: 7. Supplemented by reference TRBV9 and TRBJ1-2, the full variable domain reads DSGVTQTPKHLITATGQRVTLRCSPRSGDLSVYWYQQSLDQGLQFLIQYYNGEERAKGNILERFSAQQFPDLHSELNLSSLELGDSALYFCASTLDRGENYGYTFGSGTRLTVV.

The V gene is TRBV2, the J gene TRBJ1-6; 7 bases align to TRBD1. CDR1 is SNHLY, CDR2 FYNNEI, per germline. V dropped 6 bases and J dropped 8; count of bases not matched to a gene: 7. The CDR3 contains 14 residues. Here the CDR3 DNA reads TGTGCCAGCAGGGGACAGACTAACCATTCACCCCTCCACTTT. Encoded protein: CASRGQTNHSPLHF.

The V and J genes are TRBV27 and TRBJ2-7, with D perhaps TRBD2 (7 bases). Trimming removed 6 bases at V and 0 bases at J, with 12 bases between. CDR1 is MNHEY and CDR2 is SMNVEV in the germline V gene (reference sequence). The CDR3 contains 14 residues. CDR3 sequence reads: CASRGGPFSYEQYF. The CDR3 DNA reads TGTGCCAGCAGGGGGGGGCCCTTCTCCTACGAGCAGTACTTC.

The chain employs TRBV7-3 and TRBJ1-1; TRBD1 matches 10 bases. The CDR3 is made up of 16 amino acids. J was trimmed by 4 bases and V by 2 bases; bases with no gene match: 7. Germline V gene lookup returns CDR1 SGHTA and CDR2 FQGTGA. The CDR3 bases are TGTGCCAGCAGCTTAGGACTGAGGACAGGGGGCACTGAAGCTTTCTTT. Translation gives CASSLGLRTGGTEAFF.

The chain employs TRBV10-3 and TRBJ2-3, with TRBD2 matching 7 bases. Trimming removed 0 bases from V and 8 bases from J; junction bases left unmatched: 8. This CDR3 is 15 amino acids long. CDR1 ENHRY and CDR2 SYGVKD come from the germline V gene. The CDR3 protein is CAISESGGGRGTQYF. DNA for the CDR3: TGTGCCATCAGTGAGTCTGGCGGGGGTAGGGGTACGCAGTATTTT.

This clone was seen just once. The CDR3 loop is CASSELAGTTGELFF. For the CDR3, the DNA is TGCGCCAGCAGTGAACTAGCGGGGACTACCGGGGAGCTGTTTTTT. This rearrangement joins TRBV10-1 to TRBJ2-2, with 10 positions matching TRBD2. The CDR3 is made up of 15 amino acids. After removal of 3 bases from V and 5 bases from J, the junction contained 3 bases not matched to a gene. Germline assignment: CDR1 WNHNN and CDR2 SYGVQD (reference sequence).

V gene TRBV29-1 combines with J gene TRBJ1-1; D possibly corresponds to TRBD1 (5 bases). There are 13 residues in the CDR3. Germline CDR1 is SQVTM and CDR2 is ANQGSEA. V was clipped by 7 bases and J by 0 bases, with 12 bases between them. CDR3 sequence reads: CSARQLMNTEAFF. The CDR3 DNA sequence: TGCAGCGCTCGACAGTTAATGAACACTGAAGCTTTCTTT.

The gene calls are TRBV29-1 and TRBJ2-3, with 8 nucleotides matching TRBD2. The CDR3 extends over 15 amino acids. Looked up from germline, CDR1 is SQVTM and CDR2 is ANQGSEA. Losses at the gene ends were 3 bases for V and 5 bases for J; bases not matched to a gene: 10. The CDR3 nucleotides are TGCAGCGTTGAGGAGGGCGGGGGGTTCAGAGATACGCAGTATTTT. The encoded protein is CSVEEGGGFRDTQYF.

V usage is TRBV27 and J usage is TRBJ2-7, with D possibly TRBD1 on 6 matching bases. Germline CDR1 and CDR2: MNHEY and SMNVEV (reference sequence). The CDR3 contains 14 residues. V was trimmed by 5 bases and J by 1 base, leaving 12 bases between them. CDR3 amino acids: CASSHTGISYEQYF. DNA of the CDR3: TGTGCCAGCAGTCATACAGGGATTTCCTACGAGCAGTACTTC.

The CDR3: CASSPGRSYNEQFF. The CDR3 DNA reads TGTGCCAGCTCACCGGGGAGATCCTACAATGAGCAGTTCTTC. The rearrangement joins TRBV18 to TRBJ2-1, with a tentative D call TRBD2 (5 bases). The CDR3 spans 14 residues. V lost 3 bases, J lost 1 base, and 7 bases lay in between. Germline assignment: CDR1 KGHSH and CDR2 LQKENI.

This chain links TRBV4-2 with TRBJ1-1; 9 nucleotides align to TRBD1. Germline CDR1 and CDR2: LGHNA and YNFKEQ. Losses at the gene ends were 0 bases for V and 4 bases for J; bases not matched to a gene: 6. This CDR3 comprises 16 residues. The chain's CDR3 is CASSQETGGWGTEAFF. In DNA form, the CDR3 reads TGTGCCAGCAGCCAAGAAACAGGGGGCTGGGGCACTGAAGCTTTCTTT.

This chain connects TRBV3-1 (or the pseudogene TRBV3-2) to TRBJ2-7, with D possibly being TRBD1 (6 bases). CDR3 length: 14 residues. From germline, CDR1 is LGHDT and CDR2 YNNKEL (reference sequence). Trimming left V 1 base short and J 2 bases short, with 9 bases between. The CDR3 protein is CASSQATGAYEQYF. CDR3 bases: TGTGCCAGCAGCCAAGCGACAGGAGCCTACGAGCAGTACTTC.

The V and J genes are TRBV6-5 and TRBJ1-4; TRBD1 agrees at 11 bases. This CDR3 has 15 amino acids. The ends lost 5 bases at V and 7 bases at J; junction bases unmatched: 6. Per the germline V gene, CDR1 is MNHEY and CDR2 is SVGAGI. CDR3 coding DNA: TGTGCCAGCAGTCGAGGACAGGGGGCAACTGAAAAACTGTTTTTT. This translates into CASSRGQGATEKLFF.

For the CDR3, the DNA is TGTGCCAGCACGATACTAAGAGGGACTAATGAAAAACTGTTTTTT. This sequence encodes CASTILRGTNEKLFF. The J gene is TRBJ1-4, the V gene TRBV13; no definite D call. This CDR3 region has 15 residues. Germline-derived CDR1 and CDR2 are PRHDT and FYEKMQ (reference sequence). The V and J ends lost 7 bases and 2 bases respectively, with 14 bases between them.